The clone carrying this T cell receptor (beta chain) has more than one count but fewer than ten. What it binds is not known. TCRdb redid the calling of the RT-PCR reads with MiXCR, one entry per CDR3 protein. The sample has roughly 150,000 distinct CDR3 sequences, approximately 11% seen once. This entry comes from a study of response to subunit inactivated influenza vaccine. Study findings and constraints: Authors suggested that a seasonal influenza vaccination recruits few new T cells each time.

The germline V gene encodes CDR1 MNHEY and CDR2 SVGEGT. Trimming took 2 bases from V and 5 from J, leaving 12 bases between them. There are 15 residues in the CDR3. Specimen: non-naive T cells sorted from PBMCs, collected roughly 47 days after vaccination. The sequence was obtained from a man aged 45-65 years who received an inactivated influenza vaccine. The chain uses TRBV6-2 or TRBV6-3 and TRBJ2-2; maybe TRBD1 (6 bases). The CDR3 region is CASSYVSGVTGELFF. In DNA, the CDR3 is TGTGCCAGCAGTTACGTGTCAGGGGTTACCGGGGAGCTGTTTTTT.